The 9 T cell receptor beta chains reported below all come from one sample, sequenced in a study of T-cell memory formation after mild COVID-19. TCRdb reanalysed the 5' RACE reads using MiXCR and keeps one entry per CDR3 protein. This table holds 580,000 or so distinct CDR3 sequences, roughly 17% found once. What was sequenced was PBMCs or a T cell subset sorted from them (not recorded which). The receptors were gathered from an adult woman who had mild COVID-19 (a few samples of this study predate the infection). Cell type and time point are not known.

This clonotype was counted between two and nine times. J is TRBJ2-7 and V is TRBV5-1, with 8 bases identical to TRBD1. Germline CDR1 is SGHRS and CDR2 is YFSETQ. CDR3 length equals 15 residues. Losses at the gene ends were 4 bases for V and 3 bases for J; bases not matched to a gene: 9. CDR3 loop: CASSPSTGGFYEQYF. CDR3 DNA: TGCGCCAGCAGCCCCTCTACAGGGGGGTTCTACGAGCAGTACTTC. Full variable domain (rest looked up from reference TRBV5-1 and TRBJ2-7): KAGVTQTPRYLIKTRGQQVTLSCSPISGHRSVSWYQQTPGQGLQFLFEYFSETQRNKGNFPGRFSGRQFSNSRSEMNVSTLELGDSALYLCASSPSTGGFYEQYFGPGTRLTVT.

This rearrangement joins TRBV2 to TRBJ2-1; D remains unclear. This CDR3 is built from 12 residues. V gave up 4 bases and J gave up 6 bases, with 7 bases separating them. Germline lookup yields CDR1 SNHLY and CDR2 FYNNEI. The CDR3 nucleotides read TGTGCCAGCAGTGTGGGTACCAATGAGCAGTTCTTC. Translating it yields CASSVGTNEQFF.

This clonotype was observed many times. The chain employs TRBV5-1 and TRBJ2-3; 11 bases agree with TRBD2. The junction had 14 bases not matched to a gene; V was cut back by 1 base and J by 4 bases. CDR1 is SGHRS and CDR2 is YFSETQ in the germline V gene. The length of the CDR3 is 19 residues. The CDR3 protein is CASSLRPRLAGIGADTQYF. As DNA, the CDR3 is TGCGCCAGCAGCTTGAGGCCGAGACTAGCGGGAATCGGGGCAGATACGCAGTATTTT. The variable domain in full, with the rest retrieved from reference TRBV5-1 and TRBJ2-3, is KAGVTQTPRYLIKTRGQQVTLSCSPISGHRSVSWYQQTPGQGLQFLFEYFSETQRNKGNFPGRFSGRQFSNSRSEMNVSTLELGDSALYLCASSLRPRLAGIGADTQYFGPGTRLTVL.

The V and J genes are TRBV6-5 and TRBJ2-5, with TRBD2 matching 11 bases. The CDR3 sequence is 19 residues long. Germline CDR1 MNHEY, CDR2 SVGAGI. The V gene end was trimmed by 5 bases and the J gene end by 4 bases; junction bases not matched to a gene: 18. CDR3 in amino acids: CASSAIRSSGGFLRETQYF. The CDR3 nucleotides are TGTGCCAGCAGTGCGATTCGCTCTAGCGGGGGGTTCTTGCGAGAGACCCAGTACTTC.

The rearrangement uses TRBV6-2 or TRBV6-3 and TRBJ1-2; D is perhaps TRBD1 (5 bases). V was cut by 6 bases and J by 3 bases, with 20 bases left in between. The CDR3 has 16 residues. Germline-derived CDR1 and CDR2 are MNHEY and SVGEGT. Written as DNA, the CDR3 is TGTGCCAGCAGGCATACCCGGACACCGGCGGACTATGGCTACACCTTC. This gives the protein CASRHTRTPADYGYTF.

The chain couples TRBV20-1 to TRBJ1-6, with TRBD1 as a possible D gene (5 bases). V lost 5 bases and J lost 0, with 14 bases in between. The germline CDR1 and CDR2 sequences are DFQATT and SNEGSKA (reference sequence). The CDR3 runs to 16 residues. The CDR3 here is CSAGHRPSSYNSPLHF. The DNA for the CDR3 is TGCAGTGCTGGACACAGGCCAAGCTCCTATAATTCACCCCTCCACTTT.

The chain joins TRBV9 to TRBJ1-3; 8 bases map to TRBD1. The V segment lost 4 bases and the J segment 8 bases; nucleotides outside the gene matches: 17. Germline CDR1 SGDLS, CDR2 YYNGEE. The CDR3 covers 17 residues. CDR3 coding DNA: TGTGCCAGCAGCAAGGGAAGGGACAGGCCAGCATGGGACACCATATATTTT. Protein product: CASSKGRDRPAWDTIYF.

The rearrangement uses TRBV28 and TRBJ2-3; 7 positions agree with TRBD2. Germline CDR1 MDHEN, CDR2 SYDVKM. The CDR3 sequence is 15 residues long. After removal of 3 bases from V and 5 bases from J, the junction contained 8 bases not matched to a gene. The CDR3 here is CASSFPGGRQDTQYF. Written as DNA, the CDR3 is TGTGCCAGCAGTTTTCCGGGAGGCCGACAAGATACGCAGTATTTT.

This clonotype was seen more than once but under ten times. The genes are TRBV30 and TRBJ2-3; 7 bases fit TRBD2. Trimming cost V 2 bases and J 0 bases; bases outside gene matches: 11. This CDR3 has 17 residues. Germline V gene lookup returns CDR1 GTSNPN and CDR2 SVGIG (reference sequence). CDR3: CAWSLWLAGASTDTQYF. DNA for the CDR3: TGTGCCTGGAGTCTGTGGCTGGCGGGAGCTAGCACAGATACGCAGTATTTT. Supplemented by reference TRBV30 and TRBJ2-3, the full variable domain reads SQTIHQWPATLVQPVGSPLSLECTVEGTSNPNLYWYRQAAGRGLQLLFYSVGIGQISSEVPQNLSASRPQDRQFILSSKKLLLSDSGFYLCAWSLWLAGASTDTQYFGPGTRLTVL.